The 17 T cell receptor beta chains below all came from one sample that was sequenced in a study of cytomegalovirus exposure and HLA in healthy donors. The protocol was immunoSEQ multiplex PCR, while the TCRdb copy is restricted to in-frame clones and leaves out a portion. The sample has over 45,000 clones, 90% seen once. Sequencing was performed on PBMCs. The receptor set was obtained from a man aged 18 to 29 in good health and CMV-seronegative.

This chain joins TRBV5-1 and TRBJ2-3, with TRBD2 identical over 10 bases. J gave up 4 bases and V 4 bases, and 9 bases lay outside the gene matches. CDR3 length: 16 amino acids. Germline CDR1 and CDR2: SGHRS and YFSETQ. The CDR3 DNA follows: TGCGCCAGCAGCCTGTCCCTAGCGGGAGTTTCAGATACGCAGTATTTT. It translates to CASSLSLAGVSDTQYF.

The V and J genes are TRBV18 and TRBJ2-3; D may be TRBD2 (5 bases). This CDR3 has 15 residues. V lost 6 bases, J lost 4 bases, and 17 bases lay in between. The germline gives CDR1 KGHSH, CDR2 LQKENI. The DNA of the CDR3 is TGTGCCAGCTCCCGCGGGCGGATGACGCCAGATACGCAGTATTTT. Its protein product is CASSRGRMTPDTQYF.

The chain recombines TRBV29-1 with TRBJ2-1; the match to TRBD1 covers 10 bases. Germline V gene lookup returns CDR1 SQVTM and CDR2 ANQGSEA. The V segment lost 5 bases and the J segment 6 bases; nucleotides outside the gene matches: 13. The CDR3 is 16 amino acids. CDR3 loop: CSVRDRGGGYRNEQFF. The CDR3 DNA reads as TGCAGCGTTAGGGACAGGGGAGGAGGGTACCGCAATGAGCAGTTCTTC.

The J gene is TRBJ2-2, the V gene TRBV4-1; 8 bases agree with TRBD2. Trimming removed 8 bases from V and 1 base from J; junction bases left unmatched: 3. The germline gives CDR1 MGHRA, CDR2 YSYEKL. This CDR3 spans 14 amino acids. The CDR3 coding sequence is TGCGCCAGCTCACTAGCGGAGAACACCGGGGAGCTGTTTTTT. This gives the protein CASSLAENTGELFF.

The CDR3 DNA reads TGTGCCAGCAGCTTAAGGCCTCAGGGGACCCTAAACTACAATGAGCAGTTCTTC. Its protein product is CASSLRPQGTLNYNEQFF. This sequence joins TRBV11-2 and TRBJ2-1, with D possibly TRBD1 on 6 matching bases. Trimming took off 2 bases at V and 3 bases at J, with 20 bases between the two ends. From germline, CDR1 is SGHAT and CDR2 FQNNGV. This CDR3 spans 18 amino acids.

This chain connects TRBV28 to TRBJ1-1, with D hard to call. The V end was cut by 8 bases, the J end by 4 bases, with 14 bases between. The CDR3 runs to 13 residues. Germline CDR1 and CDR2: MDHEN and SYDVKM. The CDR3, as DNA: TGTGCCAGCTGGGTGGGCCTGGGCACTGAAGCTTTCTTT. Protein: CASWVGLGTEAFF.

J is TRBJ1-4 and V is TRBV4-3; 7 nucleotides match TRBD1. CDR3 length: 17 residues. V shed 3 bases, J shed 8 bases, and the junction held 15 bases outside the gene matches. Germline CDR1 and CDR2: LGHNA and YSLEER. The CDR3 loop reads CASSQDRIRDRREKLFF. The CDR3 nucleotides read TGCGCCAGCAGCCAGGACCGAATCCGGGACAGAAGAGAAAAACTGTTTTTT.

This chain links TRBV7-9 with TRBJ2-1; D remains unclear. V lost 5 bases to trimming and J lost 0 bases, with 11 bases between them. This CDR3 region has 15 residues. Germline CDR1 is SEHNR and CDR2 is FQNEAQ (reference sequence). CDR3 region: CASSPGRNSYNEQFF. CDR3 nucleotides: TGTGCCAGCAGCCCAGGCCGGAACTCCTACAATGAGCAGTTCTTC.

The V and J genes are TRBV11-2 and TRBJ2-1; 8 nucleotides align to TRBD2. CDR3 length equals 13 residues. CDR1 is SGHAT, CDR2 FQNNGV, per germline. With 2 bases clipped from V and 9 bases from J, the junction kept 3 bases outside the gene matches. The CDR3 loop is CASSLSGGTEQFF. As DNA, the CDR3 is TGTGCCAGCAGCTTAAGCGGGGGAACTGAGCAGTTCTTC.

The rearrangement uses TRBV30 and TRBJ2-7; 9 bases are shared with TRBD1. This CDR3 comprises 14 residues. J gave up 2 bases and V 2 bases, and 4 bases lay outside the gene matches. The germline V gene has CDR1 GTSNPN and CDR2 SVGIG (reference sequence). CDR3 coding DNA: TGTGCCTGGAGTCGGACAGGGGCGACCTACGAGCAGTACTTC. Its protein is CAWSRTGATYEQYF.

The chain links TRBV28 to TRBJ1-4; D is unresolved. Trimming shortened V by 2 bases and J by 4 bases, and 5 bases separated the two germline ends. The CDR3 runs 13 residues. Germline loops: CDR1 MDHEN, CDR2 SYDVKM. CDR3 sequence: CASSLRGNEKLFF. CDR3 nucleotide sequence: TGTGCCAGCAGTTTACGGGGTAATGAAAAACTGTTTTTT.

V usage is TRBV5-8 and J usage is TRBJ2-7; tentative D call: TRBD1 (5 bases). The CDR3 runs to 14 residues. The V end lost 2 bases, the J end lost 1 base, and 10 bases lay between the germline ends. Looked up from germline, CDR1 is SGHTS and CDR2 is YDEGEE. The CDR3, as DNA: TGTGCCAGCAGCTTATTAGACAGATCCTACGAGCAGTACTTC. Protein: CASSLLDRSYEQYF. Filled out from reference TRBV5-8 and TRBJ2-7, the complete variable domain reads EAGVTQSPTHLIKTRGQQATLRCSPISGHTSVYWYQQALGLGLQFLLWYDEGEERNRGNFPPRFSGRQFPNYSSELNVNALELEDSALYLCASSLLDRSYEQYFGPGTRLTVT.

The chain has TRBV10-3 and TRBJ2-5; 10 nucleotides agree with TRBD2. Germline CDR1 ENHRY, CDR2 SYGVKD. Trimming took 5 bases from V and 2 from J; bases not matched to a gene: 2. The CDR3 spans 14 residues. The CDR3 DNA follows: TGTGCCATCAGTAGGACTAGCGGACAAGAGACCCAGTACTTC. Amino acids: CAISRTSGQETQYF.

The chain has TRBV2 and TRBJ1-1; D remains ambiguous. CDR3 size: 15 residues. Trimming removed 5 bases from V and 2 bases from J, with 15 bases in between. Germline V gives CDR1 SNHLY, CDR2 FYNNEI. The CDR3 DNA is TGTGCCAGCAGTCCGCGGGGAGGAGGTAACACTGAAGCTTTCTTT. It yields the protein CASSPRGGGNTEAFF.

The rearrangement joins TRBV9 to TRBJ2-1; 8 bases map to TRBD2. Germline V gene lookup returns CDR1 SGDLS and CDR2 YYNGEE. The CDR3 length is 16 residues. The ends lost 3 bases at V and 5 bases at J; junction bases unmatched: 10. CDR3 bases: TGTGCCAGCAGCGCTAGTATAGCGGGAACCAACAATGAGCAGTTCTTC. Protein product: CASSASIAGTNNEQFF.

CDR3 sequence: CASRGEAGVPPMETQYF. CDR3 in DNA: TGCGCCAGCAGGGGGGAAGCGGGAGTCCCGCCCATGGAGACCCAGTACTTC. The chain is built from TRBV5-1 and TRBJ2-5, with 8 nucleotides matching TRBD2. The V segment lost 5 bases and the J segment 5 bases; nucleotides outside the gene matches: 17. This CDR3 region has 17 residues. The V gene's germline CDR1 is SGHRS and CDR2 YFSETQ.

The rearrangement uses TRBV28 and TRBJ1-1; D call uncertain. Per germline, CDR1 MDHEN and CDR2 SYDVKM. This CDR3 spans 12 amino acids. The V gene lost 6 bases and the J gene lost 1 base, with 6 bases spanning the gap. CDR3 sequence (DNA): TGTGCCAGCAGAGCGAGGAACACTGAAGCTTTCTTT. Its translation is CASRARNTEAFF.